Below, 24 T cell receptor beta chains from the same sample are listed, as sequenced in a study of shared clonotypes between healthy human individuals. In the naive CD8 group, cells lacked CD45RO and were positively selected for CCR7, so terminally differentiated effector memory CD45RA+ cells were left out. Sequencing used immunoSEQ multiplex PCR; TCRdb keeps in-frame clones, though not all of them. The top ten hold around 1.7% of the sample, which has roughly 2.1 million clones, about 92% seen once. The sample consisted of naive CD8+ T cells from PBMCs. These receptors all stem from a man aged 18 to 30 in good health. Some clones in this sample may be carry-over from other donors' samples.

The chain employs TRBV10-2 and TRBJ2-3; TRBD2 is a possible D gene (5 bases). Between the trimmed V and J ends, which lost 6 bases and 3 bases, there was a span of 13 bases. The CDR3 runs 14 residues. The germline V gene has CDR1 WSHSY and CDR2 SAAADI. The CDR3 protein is CASRPASGTDTQYF. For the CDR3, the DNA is TGCGCCAGCAGGCCCGCCTCGGGGACAGATACGCAGTATTTT.

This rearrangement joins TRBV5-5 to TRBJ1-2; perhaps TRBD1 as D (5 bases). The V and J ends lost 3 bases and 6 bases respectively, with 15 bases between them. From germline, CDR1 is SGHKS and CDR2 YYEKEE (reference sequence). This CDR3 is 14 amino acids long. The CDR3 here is CASSSSYRFDGYTF. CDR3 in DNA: TGTGCCAGCAGCTCCTCATACAGGTTCGATGGCTACACCTTC.

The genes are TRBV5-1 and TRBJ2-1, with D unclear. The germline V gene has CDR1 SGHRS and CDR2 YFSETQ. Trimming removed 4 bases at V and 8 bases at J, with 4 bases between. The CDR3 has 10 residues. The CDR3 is CASSGDEQFF. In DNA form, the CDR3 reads TGCGCCAGCAGCGGGGATGAGCAGTTCTTC. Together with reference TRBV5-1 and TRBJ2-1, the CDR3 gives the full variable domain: KAGVTQTPRYLIKTRGQQVTLSCSPISGHRSVSWYQQTPGQGLQFLFEYFSETQRNKGNFPGRFSGRQFSNSRSEMNVSTLELGDSALYLCASSGDEQFFGPGTRLTVL.

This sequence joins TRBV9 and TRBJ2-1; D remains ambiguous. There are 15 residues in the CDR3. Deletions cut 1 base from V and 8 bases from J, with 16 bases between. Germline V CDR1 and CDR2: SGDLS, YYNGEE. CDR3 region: CASSVSFERQYEQFF. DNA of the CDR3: TGTGCCAGCAGCGTATCCTTCGAGCGCCAGTATGAGCAGTTCTTC.

CDR3 residues: CATLQGPDTQYF. In nucleotides, the CDR3 is TGTGCTACTTTGCAGGGCCCAGATACGCAGTATTTT. The chain combines TRBV11-2 with TRBJ2-3, with D tentatively TRBD1 (5 bases). The CDR3 contains 12 residues. Germline CDR1 SGHAT, CDR2 FQNNGV.

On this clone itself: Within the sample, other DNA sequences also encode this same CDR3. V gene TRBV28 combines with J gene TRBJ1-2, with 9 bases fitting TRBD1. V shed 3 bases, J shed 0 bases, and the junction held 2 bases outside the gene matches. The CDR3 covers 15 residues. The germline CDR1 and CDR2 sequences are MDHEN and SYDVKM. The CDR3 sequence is CASSFRQGANYGYTF. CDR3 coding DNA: TGTGCCAGCAGTTTTCGACAGGGGGCTAACTATGGCTACACCTTC.

This CDR3 is CASSVLGLAGATDTQYF. The DNA for the CDR3 is TGTGCCAGCAGCGTTCTGGGACTAGCGGGAGCAACAGATACGCAGTATTTT. This sequence joins TRBV9 and TRBJ2-3; TRBD2 agrees at 14 bases. The length of the CDR3 is 17 residues. J was trimmed by 3 bases and V by 2 bases; bases with no gene match: 5. The germline V gene encodes CDR1 SGDLS and CDR2 YYNGEE.

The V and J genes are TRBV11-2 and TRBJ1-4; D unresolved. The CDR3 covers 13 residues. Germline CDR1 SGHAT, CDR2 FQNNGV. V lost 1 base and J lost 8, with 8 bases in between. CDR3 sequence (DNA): TGTGCCAGCAGCTTAGTCCAGGACGAAAAACTGTTTTTT. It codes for CASSLVQDEKLFF.

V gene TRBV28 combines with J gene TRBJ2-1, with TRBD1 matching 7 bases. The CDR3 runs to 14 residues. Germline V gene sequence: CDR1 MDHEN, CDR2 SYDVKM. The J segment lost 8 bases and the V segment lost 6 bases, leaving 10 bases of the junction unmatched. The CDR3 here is CASSNLSQGDEQFF. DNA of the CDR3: TGTGCCAGCAGCAACTTATCCCAGGGGGATGAGCAGTTCTTC.

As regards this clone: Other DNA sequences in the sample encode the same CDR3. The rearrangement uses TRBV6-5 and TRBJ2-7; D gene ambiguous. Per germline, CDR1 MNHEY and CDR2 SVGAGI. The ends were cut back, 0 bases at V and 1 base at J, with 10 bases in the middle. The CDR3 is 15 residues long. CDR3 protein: CASSYSFPDSYEQYF. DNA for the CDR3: TGTGCCAGCAGTTACTCGTTTCCAGATTCCTACGAGCAGTACTTC.

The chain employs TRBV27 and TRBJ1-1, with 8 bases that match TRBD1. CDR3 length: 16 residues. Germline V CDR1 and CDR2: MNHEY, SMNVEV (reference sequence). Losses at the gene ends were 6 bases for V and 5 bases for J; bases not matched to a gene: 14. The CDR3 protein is CASSLGTGGYGTEAFF. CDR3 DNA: TGTGCCAGCAGCCTAGGAACAGGGGGGTATGGGACTGAAGCTTTCTTT.

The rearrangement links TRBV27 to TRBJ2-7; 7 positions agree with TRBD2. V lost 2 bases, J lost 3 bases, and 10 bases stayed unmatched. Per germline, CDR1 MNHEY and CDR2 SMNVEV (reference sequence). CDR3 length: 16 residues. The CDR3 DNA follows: TGTGCCAGCAGTTTAGATATGGCGGGAGTTGTCTACGAGCAGTACTTC. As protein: CASSLDMAGVVYEQYF.

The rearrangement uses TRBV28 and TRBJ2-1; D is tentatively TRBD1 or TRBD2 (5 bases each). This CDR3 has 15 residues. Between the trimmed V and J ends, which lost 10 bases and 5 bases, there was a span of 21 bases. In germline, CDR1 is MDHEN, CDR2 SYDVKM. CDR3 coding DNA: TGTGCCACCCTAGGAGTCCGGGACCTTCACAATGAGCAGTTCTTC. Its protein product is CATLGVRDLHNEQFF.

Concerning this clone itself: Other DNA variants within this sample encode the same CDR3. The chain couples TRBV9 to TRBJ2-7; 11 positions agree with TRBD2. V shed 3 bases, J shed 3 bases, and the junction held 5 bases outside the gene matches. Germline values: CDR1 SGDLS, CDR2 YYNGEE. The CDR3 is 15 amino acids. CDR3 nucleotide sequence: TGTGCCAGCAGCGCCTCGGGACTAGCGGACTACGAGCAGTACTTC. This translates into CASSASGLADYEQYF.

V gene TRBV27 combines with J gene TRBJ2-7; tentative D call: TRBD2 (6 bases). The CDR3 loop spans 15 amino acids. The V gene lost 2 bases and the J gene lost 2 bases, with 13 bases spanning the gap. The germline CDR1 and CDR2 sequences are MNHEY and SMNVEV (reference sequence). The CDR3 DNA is TGTGCCAGCAGTTTAGTGGCGGGATGGGCCTACGAGCAGTACTTC. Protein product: CASSLVAGWAYEQYF.

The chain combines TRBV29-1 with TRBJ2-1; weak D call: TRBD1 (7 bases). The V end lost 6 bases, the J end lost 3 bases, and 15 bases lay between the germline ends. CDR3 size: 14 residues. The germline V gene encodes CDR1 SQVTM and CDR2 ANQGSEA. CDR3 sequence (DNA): TGCAGCGTAGGAGGGACAGCGAACTACAATGAGCAGTTCTTC. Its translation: CSVGGTANYNEQFF.

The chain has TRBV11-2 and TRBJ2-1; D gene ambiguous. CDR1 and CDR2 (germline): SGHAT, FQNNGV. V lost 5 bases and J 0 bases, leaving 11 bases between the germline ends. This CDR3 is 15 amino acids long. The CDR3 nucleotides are TGTGCCAGCAGCATGAGTTCGAGCTCCTACAATGAGCAGTTCTTC. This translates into CASSMSSSSYNEQFF. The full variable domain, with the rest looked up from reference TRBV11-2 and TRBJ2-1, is EAGVAQSPRYKIIEKRQSVAFWCNPISGHATLYWYQQILGQGPKLLIQFQNNGVVDDSQLPKDRFSAERLKGVDSTLKIQPAKLEDSAVYLCASSMSSSSYNEQFFGPGTRLTVL.

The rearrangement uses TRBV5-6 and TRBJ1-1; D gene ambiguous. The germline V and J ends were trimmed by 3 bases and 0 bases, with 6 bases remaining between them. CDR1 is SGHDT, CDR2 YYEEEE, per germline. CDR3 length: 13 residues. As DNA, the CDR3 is TGTGCCAGCAGCTACGATGTGAACACTGAAGCTTTCTTT. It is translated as CASSYDVNTEAFF.

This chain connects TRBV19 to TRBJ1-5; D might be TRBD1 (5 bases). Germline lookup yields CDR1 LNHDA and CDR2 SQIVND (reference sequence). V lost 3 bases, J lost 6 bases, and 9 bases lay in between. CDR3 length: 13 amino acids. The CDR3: CASSIWGSQPQHF. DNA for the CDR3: TGTGCCAGTAGTATCTGGGGGAGTCAGCCCCAGCATTTT. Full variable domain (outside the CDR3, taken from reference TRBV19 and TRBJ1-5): DGGITQSPKYLFRKEGQNVTLSCEQNLNHDAMYWYRQDPGQGLRLIYYSQIVNDFQKGDIAEGYSVSREKKESFPLTVTSAQKNPTAFYLCASSIWGSQPQHFGDGTRLSIL.

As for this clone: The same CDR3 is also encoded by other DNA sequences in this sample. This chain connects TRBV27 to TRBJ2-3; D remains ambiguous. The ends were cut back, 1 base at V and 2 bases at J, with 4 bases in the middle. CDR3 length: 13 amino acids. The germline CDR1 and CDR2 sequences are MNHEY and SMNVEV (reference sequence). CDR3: CASSLLATDTQYF. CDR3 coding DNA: TGTGCCAGCAGTTTATTGGCCACAGATACGCAGTATTTT.

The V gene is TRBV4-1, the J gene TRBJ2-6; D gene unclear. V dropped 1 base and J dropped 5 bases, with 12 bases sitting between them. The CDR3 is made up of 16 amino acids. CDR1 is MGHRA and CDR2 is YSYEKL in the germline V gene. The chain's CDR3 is CASSQGVGLRANVLTF. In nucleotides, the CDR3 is TGCGCCAGCAGCCAAGGTGTGGGTCTACGGGCCAACGTCCTGACTTTC.

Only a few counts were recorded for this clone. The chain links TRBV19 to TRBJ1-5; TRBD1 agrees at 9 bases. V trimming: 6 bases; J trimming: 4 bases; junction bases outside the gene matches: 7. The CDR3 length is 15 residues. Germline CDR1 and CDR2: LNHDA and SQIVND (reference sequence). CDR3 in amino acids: CASRSGQGRNQPQHF. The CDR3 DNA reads TGTGCCAGTAGATCAGGACAGGGGAGGAATCAGCCCCAGCATTTT.

The CDR3 loop reads CASSVRDRANYGYTF. In DNA, the CDR3 is TGTGCCAGCAGCGTACGGGACAGAGCTAACTATGGCTACACCTTC. V usage is TRBV9 and J usage is TRBJ1-2; TRBD1 matches 7 bases. With 1 base clipped from V and 0 bases from J, the junction kept 3 bases outside the gene matches. CDR1 and CDR2 (germline): SGDLS, YYNGEE. This CDR3 contains 15 residues.

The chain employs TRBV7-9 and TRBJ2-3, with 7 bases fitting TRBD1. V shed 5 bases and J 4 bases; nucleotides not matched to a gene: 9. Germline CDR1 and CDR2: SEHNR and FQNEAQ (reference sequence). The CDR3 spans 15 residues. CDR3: CASSADREEADTQYF. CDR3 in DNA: TGTGCCAGCAGCGCAGACAGGGAAGAGGCAGATACGCAGTATTTT.